Below, 18 T cell receptor beta chains from the same sample are listed, as sequenced in a study of siplizumab effects on memory and regulatory T cells. The protocol was immunoSEQ multiplex PCR, while the TCRdb copy is restricted to in-frame clones and leaves out a portion. The data show 80,000 to 130,000 clones, roughly 94% seen once. Sequences were obtained from Tregs sorted from blood. The receptors originated from a human donor in good health.

The chain employs TRBV5-1 and TRBJ2-3; TRBD2 matches 10 bases. Germline V gene sequence: CDR1 SGHRS, CDR2 YFSETQ. V lost 0 bases to trimming and J lost 9 bases; unmatched junction nucleotides: 10. The CDR3 sequence is 16 residues long. The CDR3 region is CASSLGLAGTRLTQYF. CDR3 sequence (DNA): TGCGCCAGCAGCTTGGGACTAGCGGGTACCAGATTAACGCAGTATTTT.

The DNA of the CDR3 is TGTGCCAGTAGTGGGTATGGCTCTGGAAACACCATATATTTT. It yields the protein CASSGYGSGNTIYF. The J gene is TRBJ1-3, the V gene TRBV19; D unclear. This CDR3 comprises 14 residues. The V gene lost 5 bases and the J gene lost 0 bases, with 8 bases spanning the gap. The germline CDR1 and CDR2 sequences are LNHDA and SQIVND (reference sequence).

This chain joins TRBV28 and TRBJ1-3, with D hard to call. There are 14 residues in the CDR3. The V gene lost 10 bases and the J gene lost 3 bases, with 16 bases spanning the gap. CDR1 is MDHEN and CDR2 is SYDVKM in the germline V gene. The CDR3 is CAIQSTLIGNTIYF. The CDR3 nucleotides are TGTGCCATACAGAGCACCCTCATTGGAAACACCATATATTTT.

The chain employs TRBV6-1 and TRBJ1-5, with 10 bases identical to TRBD1. The CDR3 sequence is 16 residues long. In germline, CDR1 is MNHNS, CDR2 SASEGT. The J segment lost 8 bases and the V segment lost 2 bases, leaving 9 bases of the junction unmatched. Written as DNA, the CDR3 is TGTGCCAGCAGTGAAAACCCGGGGACAGGGGTTAAGCCCCAGCATTTT. It yields the protein CASSENPGTGVKPQHF.

The chain has TRBV28 and TRBJ2-3; no firm D call. The V end lost 6 bases, the J end lost 6 bases, and 10 bases lay between the germline ends. This CDR3 is 12 amino acids long. Germline CDR1 and CDR2: MDHEN and SYDVKM. The CDR3 loop is CASRTVGDTQYF. In nucleotides, the CDR3 is TGTGCCAGCAGAACGGTCGGGGATACGCAGTATTTT.

The V call is TRBV19, the J call TRBJ2-7, with TRBD1 identical over 8 bases. CDR1 and CDR2 from the germline V gene are LNHDA and SQIVND (reference sequence). J gave up 3 bases and V 5 bases, and 3 bases lay outside the gene matches. The length of the CDR3 is 13 residues. The CDR3 loop is CASSAGQVYEQYF. Written as DNA, the CDR3 is TGTGCCAGTAGTGCGGGACAGGTCTACGAGCAGTACTTC.

The chain recombines TRBV28 with TRBJ1-2; weak D call: TRBD1 (6 bases). Germline CDR1 MDHEN, CDR2 SYDVKM. The V gene lost 5 bases and the J gene lost 8 bases, with 24 bases spanning the gap. The CDR3 is 16 amino acids. The CDR3 sequence is CASSPIGKGVATGYTF. CDR3 DNA: TGTGCCAGCAGTCCGATCGGGAAGGGGGTGGCTACCGGCTACACCTTC.

This sequence joins TRBV7-9 and TRBJ2-3; D is possibly TRBD2 (6 bases). Trimming cost V 3 bases and J 6 bases, with 19 bases left between them. The CDR3 covers 16 residues. Germline lookup yields CDR1 SEHNR and CDR2 FQNEAQ (reference sequence). The CDR3 nucleotides read TGTGCCAGCAGCTTCGGACTACCCCTTTCATCTGATACGCAGTATTTT. Translating it yields CASSFGLPLSSDTQYF.

The CDR3 DNA is TGTGCCAGCGCCCTTATGAACACTGAAGCTTTCTTT. Protein: CASALMNTEAFF. The chain links TRBV6-6 to TRBJ1-1; no reliable D call. Trimming took off 8 bases at V and 0 bases at J, with 7 bases between the two ends. Germline V CDR1 and CDR2: MNHNY, SVGAGI (reference sequence). This CDR3 is built from 12 residues.

The V call is TRBV9, the J call TRBJ1-1, with D maybe TRBD1 (5 bases). Between the trimmed V and J ends, which lost 5 bases and 10 bases, there was a span of 18 bases. CDR3 length: 13 amino acids. Germline values: CDR1 SGDLS, CDR2 YYNGEE. The CDR3 DNA follows: TGTGCCAGCAGACCCGGGGTGCGGAGGGGAGCTTTCTTT. Encoded protein: CASRPGVRRGAFF. The variable domain in full, with the rest retrieved from reference TRBV9 and TRBJ1-1, is DSGVTQTPKHLITATGQRVTLRCSPRSGDLSVYWYQQSLDQGLQFLIQYYNGEERAKGNILERFSAQQFPDLHSELNLSSLELGDSALYFCASRPGVRRGAFFGQGTRLTVV.

The rearrangement uses TRBV5-1 and TRBJ1-1, with D hard to call. Trimming shortened V by 0 bases and J by 5 bases, and 14 bases separated the two germline ends. The length of the CDR3 is 15 residues. From germline, CDR1 is SGHRS and CDR2 YFSETQ. CDR3 sequence (DNA): TGCGCCAGCAGCTTGGGGCAATACAGAGGGACTGAAGCTTTCTTT. Protein: CASSLGQYRGTEAFF.

V is TRBV2 and J is TRBJ2-3; D might be TRBD2 (6 bases). Per the germline V gene, CDR1 is SNHLY and CDR2 is FYNNEI. The V gene lost 1 base and the J gene lost 0 bases, with 14 bases spanning the gap. The CDR3 is 17 residues long. The chain's CDR3 is CASSEVPGTLSTDTQYF. The CDR3 coding sequence is TGTGCCAGCAGTGAAGTGCCCGGGACTCTGAGCACAGATACGCAGTATTTT. Full variable domain (missing parts from reference TRBV2 and TRBJ2-3): EPEVTQTPSHQVTQMGQEVILRCVPISNHLYFYWYRQILGQKVEFLVSFYNNEISEKSEIFDDQFSVERPDGSNFTLKIRSTKLEDSAMYFCASSEVPGTLSTDTQYFGPGTRLTVL.

This clone was detected once. This CDR3 is CASSHTTGQGVNIQYF. CDR3 DNA: TGTGCCAGTAGTCATACGACCGGACAGGGGGTGAACATTCAGTACTTC. The chain links TRBV19 to TRBJ2-4; 10 positions match TRBD1. CDR3 length: 16 amino acids. V shed 5 bases and J 7 bases; nucleotides not matched to a gene: 11. Germline V CDR1 and CDR2: LNHDA, SQIVND (reference sequence).

The chain employs TRBV7-9 and TRBJ1-2; the D is unclear. Trimming left V 5 bases short and J 8 bases short, with 15 bases between. The CDR3 is made up of 13 amino acids. Germline assignment: CDR1 SEHNR and CDR2 FQNEAQ (reference sequence). CDR3: CASSQKMGVGYTF. The CDR3, as DNA: TGTGCCAGCAGCCAAAAAATGGGCGTAGGCTACACCTTC. Full variable domain (outside the CDR3, taken from reference TRBV7-9 and TRBJ1-2): DTGVSQNPRHKITKRGQNVTFRCDPISEHNRLYWYRQTLGQGPEFLTYFQNEAQLEKSRLLSDRFSAERPKGSFSTLEIQRTEQGDSAMYLCASSQKMGVGYTFGSGTRLTVV.

This clone appeared a single time. This sequence joins TRBV11-3 and TRBJ1-1, with TRBD1 identical over 11 bases. CDR3 size: 15 residues. V trimming: 5 bases; J trimming: 3 bases; junction bases outside the gene matches: 5. CDR1 SGHNT and CDR2 YENEEA come from the germline V gene. The CDR3 coding sequence is TGTGCCAGCAGCCCTGGACAGGGGGCTTACACTGAAGCTTTCTTT. Protein sequence: CASSPGQGAYTEAFF.

The genes are TRBV28 and TRBJ2-5; 10 bases align to TRBD2. V trimming: 6 bases; J trimming: 4 bases; junction bases outside the gene matches: 11. Germline V gene data show CDR1 as MDHEN and CDR2 as SYDVKM. This CDR3 region has 16 residues. The CDR3 region has the DNA TGTGCCAGCAGATACCAAGCGGGAGGGCCAAGAGAGACCCAGTACTTC. This translates into CASRYQAGGPRETQYF. The full variable domain, completed using reference TRBV28 and TRBJ2-5, is DVKVTQSSRYLVKRTGEKVFLECVQDMDHENMFWYRQDPGLGLRLIYFSYDVKMKEKGDIPEGYSVSREKKERFSLILESASTNQTSMYLCASRYQAGGPRETQYFGPGTRLLVL.

The chain is built from TRBV19 and TRBJ1-1, with D maybe TRBD1 (6 bases). Germline V CDR1 and CDR2: LNHDA, SQIVND (reference sequence). With 7 bases removed from V and 10 bases from J, the gap between germline ends came to 22 bases. The CDR3 runs 14 residues. CDR3 loop: CASNYYGGGRGAFF. The DNA of the CDR3 is TGTGCCAGTAATTATTATGGGGGCGGGAGAGGAGCTTTCTTT. Full variable domain (missing parts from reference TRBV19 and TRBJ1-1): DGGITQSPKYLFRKEGQNVTLSCEQNLNHDAMYWYRQDPGQGLRLIYYSQIVNDFQKGDIAEGYSVSREKKESFPLTVTSAQKNPTAFYLCASNYYGGGRGAFFGQGTRLTVV.

This chain connects TRBV11-2 to TRBJ2-3; possibly TRBD2 for D (6 bases). V lost 3 bases to trimming and J lost 6 bases, with 19 bases between them. The CDR3 runs 16 residues. The V gene's germline CDR1 is SGHAT and CDR2 FQNNGV. DNA of the CDR3: TGTGCCAGCAGCTTGGAAACGGGAGCCTTCTTCGATACGCAGTATTTT. Its translation is CASSLETGAFFDTQYF.